This T cell receptor (beta chain) is from a study of control samples from healthy donors and cancer patients. TCRdb keeps only in-frame clones here, not all; method: immunoSEQ multiplex PCR. The sample lists around 150,000 clones; roughly 95% were seen once. The CDR3 covers 16 residues. Trimming cost V 1 base and J 1 base, with 13 bases left between them. CDR1 is SGHDN, CDR2 FVKESK, per germline. The receptor's source is a woman under 40 in good health. The rearrangement links TRBV14 to TRBJ1-1, with D unclear. Sequences were obtained from blood. The CDR3 bases are TGTGCCAGCAGCCAAGTGCGGACGGGATCGAACACTGAAGCTTTCTTT. Translation gives CASSQVRTGSNTEAFF.